The 29 T cell receptor beta chains reported below all come from one sample, sequenced in a study of shared clonotypes between healthy human individuals. Profiled with immunoSEQ multiplex PCR; TCRdb holds only in-frame clones, not every one. The sample yields some 1.5 million clones, 95% to 99% seen once. Material for sequencing was naive CD4+ T cells sorted from blood. Noted subset: CD45RA+ positively selected. Receptors were obtained from a man aged 25-45 years in good health.

As concerns this clone: The same CDR3 can be traced to other DNA sequences in this sample. The gene calls are TRBV10-3 and TRBJ1-1; no reliable D call. The V gene lost 4 bases and the J gene lost 0 bases, with 6 bases spanning the gap. CDR1 is ENHRY and CDR2 is SYGVKD in the germline V gene. The CDR3 is made up of 13 amino acids. CDR3 coding DNA: TGTGCCATCAGTGCAGGTATGAACACTGAAGCTTTCTTT. Protein sequence: CAISAGMNTEAFF.

The V gene is TRBV5-1, the J gene TRBJ2-1; weak D call: TRBD2 (7 bases). V lost 2 bases, J lost 7 bases, and 19 bases lay in between. The CDR3 loop spans 16 amino acids. Germline V gene lookup returns CDR1 SGHRS and CDR2 YFSETQ. In DNA, the CDR3 is TGCGCCAGCAGCTTCCTACACCCAGGGGAGGGGAATGAGCAGTTCTTC. Its translation is CASSFLHPGEGNEQFF.

The V call is TRBV5-1, the J call TRBJ2-1, with TRBD2 matching 10 bases. Germline V gene lookup returns CDR1 SGHRS and CDR2 YFSETQ. The CDR3 length is 16 residues. J lost 4 bases, V lost 5 bases, and 9 bases had no gene match. The CDR3 loop reads CASRTGRTSGYNEQFF. CDR3 DNA: TGCGCCAGCAGGACAGGAAGGACTAGCGGATACAATGAGCAGTTCTTC.

The chain combines TRBV11-2 with TRBJ2-1; the D gene is possibly TRBD1 (5 bases). The CDR3 runs 17 residues. The V end was cut by 1 base, the J end by 2 bases, with 15 bases between. Germline CDR1 reads SGHAT; CDR2 reads FQNNGV. The CDR3 spells CASSLGRAPLTYNEQFF. CDR3 DNA: TGTGCCAGCAGCTTAGGCAGGGCCCCCTTAACCTACAATGAGCAGTTCTTC.

The rearrangement uses TRBV7-2 and TRBJ2-2; unclear D gene. Germline CDR1 reads SGHTA; CDR2 reads FQGNSA. This CDR3 contains 15 residues. V was clipped by 0 bases and J by 0 bases, with 5 bases between them. The CDR3 region has the DNA TGTGCCAGCAGCTTAGCAGGTCCGAACACCGGGGAGCTGTTTTTT. Protein product: CASSLAGPNTGELFF.

This chain uses TRBV5-1 with TRBJ2-7; TRBD1 matches at 7 bases. In germline, CDR1 is SGHRS, CDR2 YFSETQ. The CDR3 spans 13 residues. After removal of 6 bases from V and 4 bases from J, the junction contained 7 bases not matched to a gene. CDR3 nucleotides: TGCGCCAGCACCCGGGACAGAGCATACGAGCAGTACTTC. Translating gives CASTRDRAYEQYF.

This chain uses TRBV14 with TRBJ2-3; TRBD1 agrees at 8 bases. V lost 5 bases, J lost 1 base, and 11 bases stayed unmatched. The length of the CDR3 is 17 residues. Germline V lookup: CDR1 SGHDN, CDR2 FVKESK. CDR3 nucleotides: TGTGCCAGCAGCAGACGTACAGGGGGAAAGGGCACAGATACGCAGTATTTT. It yields the protein CASSRRTGGKGTDTQYF.

V gene TRBV2 combines with J gene TRBJ1-5; D might be TRBD1 (6 bases). Germline V gene data show CDR1 as SNHLY and CDR2 as FYNNEI. The V end was cut by 4 bases, the J end by 1 base, with 17 bases between. CDR3 length: 17 amino acids. The CDR3 reads CASSVGNGTKSNQPQHF. CDR3 bases: TGTGCCAGCAGTGTCGGCAACGGGACAAAAAGCAATCAGCCCCAGCATTTT.

V and J are TRBV27 and TRBJ1-1; 9 bases fit TRBD1. Germline assignment: CDR1 MNHEY and CDR2 SMNVEV (reference sequence). The junction had 8 bases not matched to a gene; V was cut back by 2 bases and J by 1 base. The CDR3 contains 17 residues. The chain's CDR3 is CASSLRTPGQGNTEAFF. The CDR3 coding sequence is TGTGCCAGCAGTTTAAGGACCCCGGGACAGGGGAACACTGAAGCTTTCTTT.

The CDR3 DNA follows: TGTGCCAGCTCACTCGACAGGGCACCTAATGAAAAACTGTTTTTT. Translated: CASSLDRAPNEKLFF. This rearrangement joins TRBV18 to TRBJ1-4; 7 positions match TRBD1. V shed 4 bases and J 3 bases; nucleotides not matched to a gene: 5. The CDR3 length is 15 residues. The germline V gene has CDR1 KGHSH and CDR2 LQKENI.

To note about this clone: The identical CDR3 is also encoded by other nucleotide sequences in the sample. This chain links TRBV28 with TRBJ2-1; D is unclear. The V and J ends lost 5 bases and 0 bases respectively, with 8 bases between them. The CDR3 covers 14 residues. CDR1 and CDR2 from the germline V gene are MDHEN and SYDVKM. CDR3 in DNA: TGTGCCAGCAGTCTAGAGATCTCCTACAATGAGCAGTTCTTC. This codes for CASSLEISYNEQFF.

The chain carries TRBV13 and TRBJ2-3, with D possibly being TRBD1 or TRBD2 (5 bases each). Germline V gene lookup returns CDR1 PRHDT and CDR2 FYEKMQ (reference sequence). V was cut by 3 bases and J by 2 bases, with 27 bases left in between. This CDR3 contains 20 residues. CDR3: CASSFPGGPGALNYTDTQYF. Here the CDR3 DNA reads TGTGCCAGCAGCTTCCCCGGTGGCCCCGGGGCCCTGAACTACACAGATACGCAGTATTTT.

This clone was seen only once. The V gene is TRBV19, the J gene TRBJ2-7; possibly TRBD1 for D (5 bases). Between the trimmed V and J ends, which lost 1 base and 6 bases, there was a span of 16 bases. The germline V gene has CDR1 LNHDA and CDR2 SQIVND (reference sequence). CDR3 size: 15 residues. The CDR3 coding sequence is TGTGCCAGTAGTATAGCTGGGGCGCAGTTTTCCGAGCAGTACTTC. The encoded protein is CASSIAGAQFSEQYF.

CDR3 amino acids: CASSLWVAGTNNEQFF. The CDR3 DNA sequence: TGTGCCAGCAGTTTATGGGTAGCGGGCACTAACAATGAGCAGTTCTTC. The chain is built from TRBV28 and TRBJ2-1; TRBD2 agrees at 7 bases. Trimming took 0 bases from V and 5 from J; bases not matched to a gene: 7. The CDR3 spans 16 residues. Germline V CDR1 and CDR2: MDHEN, SYDVKM.

J is TRBJ2-1 and V is TRBV10-1; D is unclear. The V end lost 5 bases, the J end lost 3 bases, and 8 bases lay between the germline ends. The CDR3 consists of 13 residues. CDR1 is WNHNN and CDR2 is SYGVQD in the germline V gene (reference sequence). Written as DNA, the CDR3 is TGCGCCAGCAGTTCCCAGCGCTACAATGAGCAGTTCTTC. It codes for CASSSQRYNEQFF.

This sequence joins TRBV7-8 and TRBJ1-1; 11 bases are shared with TRBD1. The V gene end was trimmed by 2 bases and the J gene end by 6 bases; junction bases not matched to a gene: 8. The CDR3 contains 16 residues. Per germline, CDR1 SGHVS and CDR2 FQNEAQ. CDR3 DNA: TGTGCCAGCAGCTTAAAGGGACAGGGGGTGGGCGCTGAAGCTTTCTTT. Translation gives CASSLKGQGVGAEAFF.

The V gene is TRBV19, the J gene TRBJ2-7, with 11 bases matching TRBD1. This CDR3 spans 13 amino acids. CDR1 is LNHDA, CDR2 SQIVND, per germline (reference sequence). The junction had 4 bases not matched to a gene; V was cut back by 6 bases and J by 6 bases. The CDR3 loop reads CASRDRGRTEQYF. CDR3 nucleotide sequence: TGTGCCAGTAGGGACAGGGGGCGAACCGAGCAGTACTTC.

The V call is TRBV28, the J call TRBJ2-7; the D is unclear. The CDR3 is 14 residues long. The ends were cut back, 2 bases at V and 1 base at J, with 9 bases in the middle. From germline, CDR1 is MDHEN and CDR2 SYDVKM. The CDR3 reads CASSLPFKSYEQYF. The DNA of the CDR3 is TGTGCCAGCAGTTTACCTTTCAAATCCTACGAGCAGTACTTC.

The rearrangement uses TRBV6-6 and TRBJ2-7, with TRBD2 matching over 8 bases. Trimming removed 5 bases from V and 6 bases from J; junction bases left unmatched: 3. Germline CDR1 reads MNHNY; CDR2 reads SVGAGI (reference sequence). The CDR3 spans 12 residues. For the CDR3, the DNA is TGTGCCAGCAGTCACGGGACTAGCGAGCAGTACTTC. Protein product: CASSHGTSEQYF.

Concerning this clone: Within the sample, other DNA sequences also encode this same CDR3. V and J are TRBV19 and TRBJ2-2; 7 positions match TRBD1. The CDR3 runs 13 residues. With V trimmed by 5 bases and J by 6 bases, 3 bases remained unmatched. From germline, CDR1 is LNHDA and CDR2 SQIVND (reference sequence). The CDR3 nucleotides read TGTGCCAGTAGTCTGAGGGGGCCCGGGGAGCTGTTTTTT. It is translated as CASSLRGPGELFF.

This chain connects TRBV18 to TRBJ2-7; a weak D match, TRBD2 (5 bases). CDR1 and CDR2 from the germline V gene are KGHSH and LQKENI. The CDR3 has 14 amino acids. V lost 5 bases and J lost 5, with 16 bases in between. The CDR3, as DNA: TGTGCCAGCTCAAATCACGAGGGAGCAGACGAGCAGTACTTC. Residues: CASSNHEGADEQYF.

The chain carries TRBV2 and TRBJ2-7, with D unclear. The V end lost 9 bases, the J end lost 5 bases, and 5 bases lay between the germline ends. There are 9 residues in the CDR3. CDR1 is SNHLY, CDR2 FYNNEI, per germline. The chain's CDR3 is CARGHEQYF. CDR3 bases: TGTGCCAGGGGCCACGAGCAGTACTTC. The full variable domain, in which reference TRBV2 and TRBJ2-7 provide the parts outside the CDR3, is EPEVTQTPSHQVTQMGQEVILRCVPISNHLYFYWYRQILGQKVEFLVSFYNNEISEKSEIFDDQFSVERPDGSNFTLKIRSTKLEDSAMYFCARGHEQYFGPGTRLTVT.

The CDR3 sequence is CASSLNRGEETQYF. CDR3 coding DNA: TGTGCCAGCAGTTTAAACAGGGGTGAAGAGACCCAGTACTTC. The chain carries TRBV28 and TRBJ2-5, with TRBD1 matching 7 bases. V was pared by 2 bases and J by 3 bases, with 3 bases of the junction left unmatched. This CDR3 is 14 amino acids long. Germline V CDR1 and CDR2: MDHEN, SYDVKM.

The rearrangement links TRBV10-3 to TRBJ2-1; 9 bases line up with TRBD2. The V and J ends lost 10 bases and 5 bases, in that order; junction bases with no gene match: 12. Germline V gene lookup returns CDR1 ENHRY and CDR2 SYGVKD. The CDR3 loop spans 15 amino acids. Written as DNA, the CDR3 is TGTGCCACAAACCCTCGGGCGGGGGGGGACAATGAGCAGTTCTTC. Translation gives CATNPRAGGDNEQFF.

The chain couples TRBV18 to TRBJ2-1, with 7 positions matching TRBD1. CDR1 and CDR2 (germline): KGHSH, LQKENI. This CDR3 spans 18 amino acids. Losses at the gene ends were 5 bases for V and 0 bases for J; bases not matched to a gene: 13. The CDR3 DNA reads as TGTGCCAGCTCAATATTACAGGGGAGTAGCGACTCCTACAATGAGCAGTTCTTC. Its protein is CASSILQGSSDSYNEQFF.

This clone was seen just once. V and J are TRBV18 and TRBJ1-3; D may be TRBD1 (5 bases). V lost 2 bases, J lost 0 bases, and 14 bases lay in between. The CDR3 runs to 17 residues. The germline gives CDR1 KGHSH, CDR2 LQKENI. DNA of the CDR3: TGTGCCAGCTCACCAAGGTCCCTGGACAACTCTGGAAACACCATATATTTT. This encodes CASSPRSLDNSGNTIYF.

The chain combines TRBV7-9 with TRBJ1-1, with D possibly TRBD1 on 5 matching bases. The ends were cut back, 2 bases at V and 1 base at J, with 23 bases in the middle. CDR1 is SEHNR, CDR2 FQNEAQ, per germline (reference sequence). The CDR3 covers 19 residues. In DNA, the CDR3 is TGTGCCAGCAGCTTATTCTTAAGGGGCCTAGCCACTCCGAACACTGAAGCTTTCTTT. Its translation is CASSLFLRGLATPNTEAFF.

The genes are TRBV2 and TRBJ1-1; D gene ambiguous. This CDR3 comprises 13 residues. V lost 2 bases and J lost 0, with 4 bases in between. Germline CDR1 reads SNHLY; CDR2 reads FYNNEI. The CDR3 region has the DNA TGTGCCAGCAGTGAATATTTGAACACTGAAGCTTTCTTT. Protein product: CASSEYLNTEAFF.

The genes are TRBV5-4 and TRBJ2-2; tentatively, D is TRBD2 (8 bases). From germline, CDR1 is SGHNT and CDR2 YYREEE (reference sequence). The CDR3 covers 17 residues. V was clipped by 4 bases and J by 7 bases, with 23 bases between them. The CDR3 here is CASSPRGVGGAGGELFF. The CDR3 nucleotides read TGTGCCAGCAGCCCGCGGGGGGTAGGGGGCGCGGGCGGGGAGCTGTTTTTT.